The sequence of this T cell receptor beta chain was determined in a study of blood T cell repertoires in COVID-19. Across the study: Acute and convalescent COVID-19 specimens originated in the United States, Italy and Spain.

Enrolled through a virtual design, the participants were between about 18 and 100 years of age and came from about two dozen US areas. Allocation to cohorts depended on clinical history reported by the participants. Either two negative PCRs, clearance, or symptom resolution qualified Cohort 3 donors as recovered. With regard to this clone: This sample includes further DNA sequences coding for the same CDR3.

TCRdb's table, derived via immunoSEQ multiplex PCR, lists solely in-frame clones and lacks some. The data show over 110,000 clones, with 80% to 90% seen just once and roughly 12% held by the top ten. This TCR was sampled from a man between 60 and 70 years old who had recovered from COVID-19. The sample comprised PBMCs or T cells enriched from blood (not recorded which).

The DNA for the CDR3 is TGTGCCAGCAGTTTATTAGGGGGGGGGAATAGCAATCAGCCCCAGCATTTT. Amino acid sequence: CASSLLGGGNSNQPQHF. The rearrangement joins TRBV28 to TRBJ1-5, with D perhaps TRBD1 (6 bases). The CDR3 loop spans 17 amino acids. Germline CDR1 reads MDHEN; CDR2 reads SYDVKM. V was pared by 1 base and J by 0 bases, with 13 bases between.